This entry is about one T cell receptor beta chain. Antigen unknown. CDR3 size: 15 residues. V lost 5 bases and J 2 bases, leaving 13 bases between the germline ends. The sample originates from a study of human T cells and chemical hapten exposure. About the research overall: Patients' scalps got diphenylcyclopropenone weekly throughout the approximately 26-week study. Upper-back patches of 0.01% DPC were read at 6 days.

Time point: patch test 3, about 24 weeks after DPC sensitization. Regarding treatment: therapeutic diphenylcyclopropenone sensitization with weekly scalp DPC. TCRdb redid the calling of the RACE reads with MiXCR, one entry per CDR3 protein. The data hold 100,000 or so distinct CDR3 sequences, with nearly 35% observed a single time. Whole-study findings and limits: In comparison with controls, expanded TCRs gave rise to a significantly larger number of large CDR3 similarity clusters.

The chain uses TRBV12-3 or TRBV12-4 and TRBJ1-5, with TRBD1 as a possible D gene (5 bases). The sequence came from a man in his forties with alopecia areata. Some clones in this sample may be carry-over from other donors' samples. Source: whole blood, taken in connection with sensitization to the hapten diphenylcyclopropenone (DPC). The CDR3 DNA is TGTGCCAGCAGTCCCGGGCAGGGACGCAATCAGCCCCAGCATTTT. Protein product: CASSPGQGRNQPQHF.